The 3 T cell receptor beta chains reported below all come from one sample, sequenced in a study of CD4 and CD8 cells across lung adenocarcinoma regions. Each CDR3 protein gets one entry after TCRdb re-called the PCR reads with MiXCR. The sample carries about 11,000 distinct CDR3 sequences, about 59% recorded once. Sequencing was done on a sample of CD8+ T cells from the margin of a lung tumor. These receptors originate from a male donor with lung adenocarcinoma. The CD4 and CD8 labels of this study may be unreliable.

The V gene is TRBV10-2, the J gene TRBJ2-3; perhaps TRBD2 as D (6 bases). Trimming stripped 10 bases from V and 9 bases from J, with 20 bases between. This CDR3 contains 13 residues. Germline values: CDR1 WSHSY, CDR2 SAAADI. The CDR3 loop reads CATGICSGDTQYF. CDR3 nucleotide sequence: TGCGCCACGGGGATTTGTAGCGGAGACACGCAGTATTTT.

The V gene is TRBV4-1, the J gene TRBJ2-5; 11 bases align to TRBD1. The germline V gene encodes CDR1 MGHRA and CDR2 YSYEKL. Unmatched junction bases numbered 4, after V lost 3 bases and J lost 4 bases. The CDR3 consists of 15 residues. CDR3 in DNA: TGCGCCAGCAGCCAGGACGGGACAGGGGGAGAGACCCAGTACTTC. Residues: CASSQDGTGGETQYF.

In this sample, this clonotype turned up a few times. The rearrangement links TRBV6-1 to TRBJ2-1, with D perhaps given as TRBD1 or TRBD2 (5 bases each). This CDR3 has 14 amino acids. In germline, CDR1 is MNHNS, CDR2 SASEGT. The V end lost 0 bases, the J end lost 5 bases, and 8 bases lay between the germline ends. The CDR3 loop is CASSEAGTHNEQFF. The CDR3 bases are TGTGCCAGCAGTGAAGCCGGGACCCACAATGAGCAGTTCTTC.